This T cell receptor (beta chain) was sequenced for a study of blood T cells in healthy people across ages. This clonotype was detected a few times. Sample-barcoded 5' priming and a J-beta primer mix drove a second PCR of roughly 6 to 12 cycles. MiXCR, applied by TCRdb to the 5' RACE reads, yields one record per CDR3 protein. The sample contains 750,000 to 850,000 distinct CDR3 sequences, roughly 25% of which appear only once. The germline V gene has CDR1 MNHNY and CDR2 SVGAGI (reference sequence). The CDR3 is 15 amino acids. This sample also appeared in a second study, on T cells of mothers and their children.

The genes are TRBV6-6 and TRBJ2-5; possible D gene TRBD1, 6 bases. The DNA matches TRBJ2-7 better at its end, which makes the J call doubtful. The sequenced sample was blood. The clonotype originates from a boy aged 5-17 years in good health. The CDR3 protein is CASSYAGEGYYEQYF. Here the CDR3 DNA reads TGTGCCAGCAGCTACGCAGGGGAAGGATACTACGAGCAGTACTTC.